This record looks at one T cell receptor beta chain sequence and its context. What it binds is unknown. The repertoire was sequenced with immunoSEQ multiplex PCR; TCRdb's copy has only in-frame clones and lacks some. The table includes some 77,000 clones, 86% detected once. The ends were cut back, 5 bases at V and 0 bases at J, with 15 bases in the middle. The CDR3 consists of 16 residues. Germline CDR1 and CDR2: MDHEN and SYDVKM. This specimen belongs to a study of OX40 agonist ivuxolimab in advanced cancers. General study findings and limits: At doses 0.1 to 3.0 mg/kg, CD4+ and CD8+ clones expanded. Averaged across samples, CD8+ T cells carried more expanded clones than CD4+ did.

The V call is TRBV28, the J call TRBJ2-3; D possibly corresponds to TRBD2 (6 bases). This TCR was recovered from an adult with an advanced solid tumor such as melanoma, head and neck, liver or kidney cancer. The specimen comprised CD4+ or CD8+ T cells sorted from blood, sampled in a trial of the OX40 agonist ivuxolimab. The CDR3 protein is CASSPWAGLSTDTQYF. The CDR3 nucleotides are TGTGCCAGCAGTCCTTGGGCGGGATTGAGCACAGATACGCAGTATTTT.